The 20 T cell receptor beta chains below come from one sample, sequenced in a study of blood T cell repertoires in COVID-19. Profiled with immunoSEQ multiplex PCR; TCRdb holds only in-frame clones, not every one. This table has about 530,000 clones, about 89% appearing once. Sequenced sample: peripheral blood. The receptors were gathered from a woman aged 45-65 years with COVID-19, enrolled during active disease.

The chain has TRBV5-5 and TRBJ2-1, with D maybe TRBD2 (7 bases). The CDR3 sequence is 16 residues long. V was shortened by 3 bases and J by 3 bases, with 16 bases between the two germline ends. Germline V gene lookup returns CDR1 SGHKS and CDR2 YYEKEE (reference sequence). The CDR3 spells CASSSLGGGVYNEQFF. CDR3 DNA: TGTGCCAGCAGCTCCCTTGGAGGGGGGGTCTACAATGAGCAGTTCTTC. The whole variable domain, remainder taken from reference TRBV5-5 and TRBJ2-1, is DAGVTQSPTHLIKTRGQQVTLRCSPISGHKSVSWYQQVLGQGPQFIFQYYEKEERGRGNFPDRFSARQFPNYSSELNVNALLLGDSALYLCASSSLGGGVYNEQFFGPGTRLTVL.

About this clone: The junction shows a germline mismatch at one end, possibly a read error. J is TRBJ2-5 and V is TRBV7-9, with 7 bases fitting TRBD2. Germline V gene lookup returns CDR1 SEHNR and CDR2 FQNEAQ (reference sequence). The CDR3 runs to 15 residues. CDR3 protein: CASSSPRGVQETQYF. The CDR3 DNA is TGTGCCAGCAGCTCACCTCGGGGGGTGCAAGAAACCCAGTACTTC.

The chain has TRBV30 and TRBJ1-1, with D perhaps TRBD1 (5 bases). Germline assignment: CDR1 GTSNPN and CDR2 SVGIG (reference sequence). The CDR3 is 13 residues long. Trimming took off 5 bases at V and 0 bases at J, with 10 bases between the two ends. The CDR3 loop reads CAWEAGVNTEAFF. In DNA, the CDR3 is TGTGCCTGGGAGGCGGGGGTGAACACTGAAGCTTTCTTT.

The chain recombines TRBV7-2 with TRBJ2-1; tentatively, D is TRBD1 (5 bases). V was trimmed by 2 bases and J by 1 base, leaving 6 bases between them. Germline loops: CDR1 SGHTA, CDR2 FQGNSA. CDR3 length equals 14 residues. The CDR3 DNA reads TGTGCCAGCAGCTTACAGGGTTCCTACAATGAGCAGTTCTTC. Translated: CASSLQGSYNEQFF.

This sequence joins TRBV12-3 or TRBV12-4 and TRBJ2-1; the D gene is possibly TRBD2 (7 bases). CDR3 length: 12 amino acids. Deletions cut 1 base from V and 15 bases from J, with 13 bases between. In DNA, the CDR3 is TGTGCCAGCAGTTTAGAGGAGGGGGGGGTGTTCTTC. As protein: CASSLEEGGVFF.

The J gene is TRBJ1-2, the V gene TRBV28; a possible D gene is TRBD1 (5 bases). Germline V gives CDR1 MDHEN, CDR2 SYDVKM. This CDR3 is 13 amino acids long. The V end was cut by 3 bases, the J end by 4 bases, with 9 bases between. This chain's CDR3 is CASSFDSPYGYTF. The CDR3 DNA reads TGTGCCAGCAGTTTTGACAGCCCCTATGGCTACACCTTC.

The chain links TRBV6-6 to TRBJ2-7; 9 bases agree with TRBD1. The germline V gene encodes CDR1 MNHNY and CDR2 SVGAGI (reference sequence). The CDR3 has 16 residues. Trimming at V came to 5 bases and at J to 3 bases, leaving 11 bases not matched to a gene. The CDR3 nucleotides read TGTGCCAGCAGTCCGAACCGGGACAGGGTTAACTACGAGCAGTACTTC. The encoded protein is CASSPNRDRVNYEQYF.

V and J are TRBV4-2 and TRBJ2-1; a weak D match, TRBD1 (6 bases). The CDR3 consists of 12 residues. CDR1 LGHNA and CDR2 YNFKEQ come from the germline V gene. The ends were cut back, 2 bases at V and 10 bases at J, with 9 bases in the middle. The CDR3 sequence: CASSQTGYEQFF. CDR3 nucleotides: TGTGCCAGCAGCCAAACAGGGTACGAGCAGTTCTTC.

This clone was detected once. The chain combines TRBV5-6 with TRBJ2-7, with TRBD1 matching over 7 bases. Germline V gene lookup returns CDR1 SGHDT and CDR2 YYEEEE. The CDR3 contains 12 residues. Trimming took 3 bases from V and 3 from J; bases not matched to a gene: 0. For the CDR3, the DNA is TGTGCCAGCAGCTGGGACAGCTACGAGCAGTACTTC. Its protein is CASSWDSYEQYF.

This chain links TRBV29-1 with TRBJ1-5; tentatively, D is TRBD1 (5 bases). Between the trimmed V and J ends, which lost 7 bases and 5 bases, there was a span of 15 bases. This CDR3 has 13 amino acids. The germline V gene has CDR1 SQVTM and CDR2 ANQGSEA. The CDR3 coding sequence is TGCAGCGCTGCTCTCAGGGCTGATCAGCCCCAGCATTTT. Protein sequence: CSAALRADQPQHF.

V usage is TRBV19 and J usage is TRBJ1-5; D gene uncertain. V lost 5 bases to trimming and J lost 1 base, with 15 bases between them. The V gene's germline CDR1 is LNHDA and CDR2 SQIVND (reference sequence). The CDR3 runs 16 residues. The CDR3 reads CASSVYILTSNQPQHF. CDR3 coding DNA: TGTGCCAGTAGTGTTTATATCCTCACAAGCAATCAGCCCCAGCATTTT.

This chain connects TRBV3-1 (or the pseudogene TRBV3-2) to TRBJ2-3, with D perhaps TRBD2 (5 bases). The CDR3 runs 15 residues. The V end was cut by 1 base, the J end by 4 bases, with 12 bases between. CDR1 and CDR2 (germline): LGHDT, YNNKEL (reference sequence). The CDR3 coding sequence is TGTGCCAGCAGCCAAGTCGCTAGCTTCCCAGATACGCAGTATTTT. Protein product: CASSQVASFPDTQYF.

The chain recombines TRBV12-3 or TRBV12-4 with TRBJ2-3; D is unresolved. The germline V and J ends were trimmed by 3 bases and 7 bases, with 5 bases remaining between them. The CDR3 totals 11 residues. Here the CDR3 DNA reads TGTGCCAGCAGTTTCGGGTATACGCAGTATTTT. Protein sequence: CASSFGYTQYF.

CDR3 nucleotides: TGTGCCAGTAGGCTTGGACAAAAGGGAAAACTGTTTTTT. Amino acid sequence: CASRLGQKGKLFF. The chain carries TRBV19 and TRBJ1-4, with TRBD1 as a possible D gene (5 bases). Trimming pared 6 bases from V and 10 bases from J, leaving 15 bases between. Germline V lookup: CDR1 LNHDA, CDR2 SQIVND (reference sequence). The CDR3 extends over 13 amino acids. The full variable domain, its missing parts supplied by reference TRBV19 and TRBJ1-4, is DGGITQSPKYLFRKEGQNVTLSCEQNLNHDAMYWYRQDPGQGLRLIYYSQIVNDFQKGDIAEGYSVSREKKESFPLTVTSAQKNPTAFYLCASRLGQKGKLFFGSGTQLSVL.

The chain's CDR3 is CSVILIGGEYTEAFF. The CDR3 DNA follows: TGCAGCGTTATCTTGATTGGGGGCGAGTACACTGAAGCTTTCTTT. The V gene is TRBV29-1, the J gene TRBJ1-1; D is perhaps TRBD1 (6 bases). Trimming shortened V by 5 bases and J by 3 bases, and 19 bases separated the two germline ends. The CDR3 covers 15 residues. The germline CDR1 and CDR2 sequences are SQVTM and ANQGSEA.

This chain links TRBV7-2 with TRBJ2-1; D unresolved. The ends were cut back, 5 bases at V and 0 bases at J, with 14 bases in the middle. Germline V gives CDR1 SGHTA, CDR2 FQGNSA. The CDR3 covers 16 residues. DNA for the CDR3: TGTGCCAGCAGCCTCCAACTAAAGAGCTCCTACAATGAGCAGTTCTTC. As protein: CASSLQLKSSYNEQFF.

This clone was picked up one time. The chain links TRBV27 to TRBJ2-7, with D possibly TRBD1 on 6 matching bases. V lost 8 bases, J lost 1 base, and 12 bases lay in between. Germline V CDR1 and CDR2: MNHEY, SMNVEV (reference sequence). The CDR3 is made up of 13 amino acids. CDR3 sequence: CASGTGTSYEQYF. Here the CDR3 DNA reads TGTGCCAGCGGAACCGGGACATCCTACGAGCAGTACTTC.

This clone was observed a handful of times. The chain employs TRBV5-1 and TRBJ2-5; D remains ambiguous. This CDR3 comprises 14 residues. CDR1 SGHRS and CDR2 YFSETQ come from the germline V gene. V lost 0 bases and J lost 1, with 7 bases in between. Here the CDR3 DNA reads TGCGCCAGCAGCTTGGAGACTCTCCAAGAGACCCAGTACTTC. Protein product: CASSLETLQETQYF.

This sequence joins TRBV2 and TRBJ1-5; D remains ambiguous. This CDR3 has 12 amino acids. Trimming left V 4 bases short and J 3 bases short, with 4 bases between. Germline CDR1 is SNHLY and CDR2 is FYNNEI. CDR3 DNA: TGTGCCAGCAGTGGCGACAATCAGCCCCAGCATTTT. This gives the protein CASSGDNQPQHF.

The gene calls are TRBV10-3 and TRBJ2-1; no firm D call. Per germline, CDR1 ENHRY and CDR2 SYGVKD. The CDR3 runs 13 residues. V lost 6 bases to trimming and J lost 6 bases, with 12 bases between them. The CDR3 bases are TGTGCCATCAGACCGAGGCAAGGCAATGAGCAGTTCTTC. Its translation is CAIRPRQGNEQFF.